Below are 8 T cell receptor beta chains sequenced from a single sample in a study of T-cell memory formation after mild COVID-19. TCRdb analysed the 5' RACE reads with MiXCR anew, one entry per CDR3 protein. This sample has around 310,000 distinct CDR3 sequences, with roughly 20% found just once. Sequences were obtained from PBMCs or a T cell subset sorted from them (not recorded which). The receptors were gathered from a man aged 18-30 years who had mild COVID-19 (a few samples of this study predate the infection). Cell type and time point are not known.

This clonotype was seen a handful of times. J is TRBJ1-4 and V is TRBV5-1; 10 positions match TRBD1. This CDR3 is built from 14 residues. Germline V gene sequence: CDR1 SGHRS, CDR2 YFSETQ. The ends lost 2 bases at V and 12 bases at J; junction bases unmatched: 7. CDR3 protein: CASSFRQGALELFF. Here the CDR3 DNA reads TGCGCCAGCAGCTTTCGACAGGGGGCCTTGGAACTGTTTTTT.

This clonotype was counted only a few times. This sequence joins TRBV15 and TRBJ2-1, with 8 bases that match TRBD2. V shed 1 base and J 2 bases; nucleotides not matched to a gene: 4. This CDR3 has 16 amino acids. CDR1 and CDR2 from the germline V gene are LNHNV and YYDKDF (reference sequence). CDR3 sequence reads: CATSRVIGGAYNEQFF. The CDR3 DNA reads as TGTGCCACCAGCAGAGTTATCGGGGGGGCCTACAATGAGCAGTTCTTC.

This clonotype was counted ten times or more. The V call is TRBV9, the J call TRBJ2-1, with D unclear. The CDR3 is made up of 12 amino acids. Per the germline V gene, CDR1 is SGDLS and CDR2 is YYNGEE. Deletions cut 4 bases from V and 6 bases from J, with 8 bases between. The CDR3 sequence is CASSSLANEQFF. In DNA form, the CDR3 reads TGTGCCAGCAGCTCCCTGGCCAATGAGCAGTTCTTC.

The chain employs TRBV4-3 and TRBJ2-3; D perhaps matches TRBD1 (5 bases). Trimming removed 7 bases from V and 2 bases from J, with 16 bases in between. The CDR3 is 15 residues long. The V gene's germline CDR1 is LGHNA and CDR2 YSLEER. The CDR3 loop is CASKFSRVATDTQYF. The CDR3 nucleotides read TGCGCCAGCAAATTTTCCAGGGTTGCCACAGATACGCAGTATTTT.

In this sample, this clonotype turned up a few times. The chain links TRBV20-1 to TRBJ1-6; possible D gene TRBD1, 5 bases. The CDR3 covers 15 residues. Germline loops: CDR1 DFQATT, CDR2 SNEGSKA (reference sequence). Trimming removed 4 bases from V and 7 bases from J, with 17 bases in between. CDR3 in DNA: TGCAGTGCTACCTCCCCCCGGGACCTGAATTCACCCCTCCACTTT. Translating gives CSATSPRDLNSPLHF.

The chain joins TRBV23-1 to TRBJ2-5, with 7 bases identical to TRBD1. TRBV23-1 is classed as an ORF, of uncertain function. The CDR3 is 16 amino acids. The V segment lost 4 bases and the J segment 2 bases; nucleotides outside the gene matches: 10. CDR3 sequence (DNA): TGCGCCAGCAGTCGCCCCATCGGGACAGCACAAGAGACCCAGTACTTC. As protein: CASSRPIGTAQETQYF.

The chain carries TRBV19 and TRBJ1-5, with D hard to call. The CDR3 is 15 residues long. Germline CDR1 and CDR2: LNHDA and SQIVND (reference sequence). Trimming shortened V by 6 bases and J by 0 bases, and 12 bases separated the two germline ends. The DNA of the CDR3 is TGTGCCAGTAGCCCCCAGTGGAATAGCAATCAGCCCCAGCATTTT. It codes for CASSPQWNSNQPQHF.

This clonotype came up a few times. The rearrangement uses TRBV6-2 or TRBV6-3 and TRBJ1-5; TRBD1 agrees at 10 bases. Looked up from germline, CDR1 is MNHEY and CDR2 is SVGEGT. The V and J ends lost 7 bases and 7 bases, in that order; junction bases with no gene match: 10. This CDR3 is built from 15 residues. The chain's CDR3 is CASTRDRGGNQPQHF. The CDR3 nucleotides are TGTGCCAGCACCCGGGACAGGGGAGGAAACCAGCCCCAGCATTTT.